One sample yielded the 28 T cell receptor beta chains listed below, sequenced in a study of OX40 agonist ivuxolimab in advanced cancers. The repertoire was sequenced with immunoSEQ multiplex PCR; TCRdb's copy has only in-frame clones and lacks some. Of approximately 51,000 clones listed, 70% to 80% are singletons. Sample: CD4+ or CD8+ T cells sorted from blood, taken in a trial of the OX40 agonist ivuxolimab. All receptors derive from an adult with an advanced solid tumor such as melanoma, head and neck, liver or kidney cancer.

The CDR3 loop reads CASSLAGAYITDTQYF. As DNA, the CDR3 is TGTGCCAGCAGTTTAGCAGGGGCCTATATCACAGATACGCAGTATTTT. The rearrangement links TRBV27 to TRBJ2-3, with TRBD1 as a possible D gene (6 bases). Per the germline V gene, CDR1 is MNHEY and CDR2 is SMNVEV (reference sequence). The CDR3 totals 16 residues. Trimming left V 2 bases short and J 2 bases short, with 14 bases between.

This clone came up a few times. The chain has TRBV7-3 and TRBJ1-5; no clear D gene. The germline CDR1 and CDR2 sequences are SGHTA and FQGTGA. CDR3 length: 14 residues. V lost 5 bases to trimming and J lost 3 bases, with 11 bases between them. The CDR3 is CASSPDGNNQPQHF. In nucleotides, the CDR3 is TGTGCCAGCAGCCCGGACGGGAACAATCAGCCCCAGCATTTT.

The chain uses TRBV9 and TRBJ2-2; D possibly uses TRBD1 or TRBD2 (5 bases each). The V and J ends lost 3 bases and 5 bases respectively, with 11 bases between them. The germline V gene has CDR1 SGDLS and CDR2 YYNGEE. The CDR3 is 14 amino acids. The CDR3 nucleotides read TGTGCCAGCAGCGAGGGACGGAGGACCGGGGAGCTGTTTTTT. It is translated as CASSEGRRTGELFF.

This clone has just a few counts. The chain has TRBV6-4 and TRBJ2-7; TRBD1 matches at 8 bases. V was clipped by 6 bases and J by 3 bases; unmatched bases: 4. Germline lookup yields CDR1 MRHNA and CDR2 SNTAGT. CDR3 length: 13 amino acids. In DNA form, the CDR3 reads TGTGCCAGCAGGGGGACAGGTATCTACGAGCAGTACTTC. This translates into CASRGTGIYEQYF.

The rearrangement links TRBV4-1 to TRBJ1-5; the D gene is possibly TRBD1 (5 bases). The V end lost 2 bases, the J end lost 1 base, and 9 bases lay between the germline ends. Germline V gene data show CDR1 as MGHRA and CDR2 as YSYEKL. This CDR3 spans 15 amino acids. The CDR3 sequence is CASSQLGVSNQPQHF. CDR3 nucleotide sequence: TGCGCCAGCAGCCAATTGGGGGTAAGCAATCAGCCCCAGCATTTT.

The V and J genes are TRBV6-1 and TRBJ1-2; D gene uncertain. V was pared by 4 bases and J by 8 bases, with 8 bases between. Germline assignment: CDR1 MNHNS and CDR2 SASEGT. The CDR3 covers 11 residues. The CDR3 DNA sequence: TGTGCCAGCAGTGCAGAGATAGGCTACACCTTC. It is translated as CASSAEIGYTF.

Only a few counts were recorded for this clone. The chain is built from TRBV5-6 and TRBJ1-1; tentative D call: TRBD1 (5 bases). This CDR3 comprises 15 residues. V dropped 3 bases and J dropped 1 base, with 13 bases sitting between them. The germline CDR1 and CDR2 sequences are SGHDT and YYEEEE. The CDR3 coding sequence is TGTGCCAGCAGCTCATCTAGACAGCAGAACACTGAAGCTTTCTTT. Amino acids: CASSSSRQQNTEAFF.

The CDR3 reads CAIRKDRGGNEQFF. The CDR3 nucleotides read TGTGCCATCAGAAAGGACAGGGGAGGCAATGAGCAGTTCTTC. The rearrangement uses TRBV10-3 and TRBJ2-1; TRBD1 agrees at 9 bases. Germline values: CDR1 ENHRY, CDR2 SYGVKD. The V gene end was trimmed by 6 bases and the J gene end by 6 bases; junction bases not matched to a gene: 6. This CDR3 has 14 amino acids.

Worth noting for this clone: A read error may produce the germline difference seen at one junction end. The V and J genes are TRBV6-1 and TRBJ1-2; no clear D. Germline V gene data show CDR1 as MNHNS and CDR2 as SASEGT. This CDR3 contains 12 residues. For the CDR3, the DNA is TGTGCCAGCACTGAAAGAAGCTATGGCTACACCTTC. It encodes CASTERSYGYTF.

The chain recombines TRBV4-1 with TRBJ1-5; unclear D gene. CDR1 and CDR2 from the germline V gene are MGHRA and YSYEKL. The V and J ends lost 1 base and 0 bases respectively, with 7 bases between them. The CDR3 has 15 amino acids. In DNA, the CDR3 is TGCGCCAGCAGCCAAGGCCAGGTTAGCAATCAGCCCCAGCATTTT. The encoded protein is CASSQGQVSNQPQHF.

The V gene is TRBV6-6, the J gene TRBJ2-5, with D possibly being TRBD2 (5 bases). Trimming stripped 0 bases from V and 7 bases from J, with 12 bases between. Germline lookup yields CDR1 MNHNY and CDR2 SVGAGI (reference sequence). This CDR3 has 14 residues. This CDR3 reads CASSYSASGGTQYF. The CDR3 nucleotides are TGTGCCAGCAGTTACTCGGCCAGCGGAGGGACCCAGTACTTC.

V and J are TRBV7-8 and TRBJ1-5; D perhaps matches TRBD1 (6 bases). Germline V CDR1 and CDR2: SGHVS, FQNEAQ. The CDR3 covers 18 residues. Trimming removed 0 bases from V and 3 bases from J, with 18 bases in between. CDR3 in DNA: TGTGCCAGCAGCTTAGCGCAGAGAAAACAGGGCCTCAATCAGCCCCAGCATTTT. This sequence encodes CASSLAQRKQGLNQPQHF.

The CDR3 sequence: CASSLAAGALADTQYF. The DNA for the CDR3 is TGTGCCAGCAGCTTGGCAGCGGGAGCACTGGCAGATACGCAGTATTTT. This chain joins TRBV5-4 and TRBJ2-3; the match to TRBD2 covers 8 bases. V shed 0 bases, J shed 4 bases, and the junction held 7 bases outside the gene matches. The germline V gene has CDR1 SGHNT and CDR2 YYREEE (reference sequence). The CDR3 has 16 amino acids.

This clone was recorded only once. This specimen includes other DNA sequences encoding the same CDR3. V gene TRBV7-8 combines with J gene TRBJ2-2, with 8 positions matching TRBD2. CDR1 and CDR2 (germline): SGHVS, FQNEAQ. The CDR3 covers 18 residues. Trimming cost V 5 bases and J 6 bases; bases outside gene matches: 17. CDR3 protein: CASSLLDGVAGFPGELFF. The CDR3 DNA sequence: TGTGCCAGCAGCCTCCTTGATGGAGTAGCGGGATTCCCCGGGGAGCTGTTTTTT.

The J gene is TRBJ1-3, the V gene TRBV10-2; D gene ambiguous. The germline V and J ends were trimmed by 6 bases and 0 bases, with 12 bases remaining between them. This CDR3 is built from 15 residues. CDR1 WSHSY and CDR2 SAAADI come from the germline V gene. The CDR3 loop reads CASRETSFSGNTIYF. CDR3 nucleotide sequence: TGCGCCAGCAGAGAGACAAGCTTCTCTGGAAACACCATATATTTT.

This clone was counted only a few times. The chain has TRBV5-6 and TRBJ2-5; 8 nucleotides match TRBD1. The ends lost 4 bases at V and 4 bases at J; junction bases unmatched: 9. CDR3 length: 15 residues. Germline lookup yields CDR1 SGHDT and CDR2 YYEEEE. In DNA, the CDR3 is TGTGCCAGCAGCCGGACAGGGTTTCGTGTAGAGACCCAGTACTTC. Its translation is CASSRTGFRVETQYF.

The CDR3 protein is CASSFGQGPFF. In nucleotides, the CDR3 is TGTGCCAGCAGCTTTGGGCAAGGACCGTTCTTC. This sequence joins TRBV11-2 and TRBJ2-1; D is undetermined. Trimming stripped 3 bases from V and 15 bases from J, with 12 bases between. The V gene's germline CDR1 is SGHAT and CDR2 FQNNGV. The CDR3 is made up of 11 amino acids.

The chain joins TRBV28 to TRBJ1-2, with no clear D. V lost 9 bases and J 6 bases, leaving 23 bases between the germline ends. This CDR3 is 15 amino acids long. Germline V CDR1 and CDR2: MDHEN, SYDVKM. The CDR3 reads CASLILGPRANGYTF. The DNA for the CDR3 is TGTGCCAGTCTCATTCTAGGGCCAAGGGCAAATGGCTACACCTTC.

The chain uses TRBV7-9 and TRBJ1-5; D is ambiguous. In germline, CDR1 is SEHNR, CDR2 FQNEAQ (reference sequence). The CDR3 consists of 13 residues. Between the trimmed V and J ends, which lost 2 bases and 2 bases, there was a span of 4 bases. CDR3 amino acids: CASSLPGNQPQHF. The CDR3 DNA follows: TGTGCCAGCAGCTTACCCGGCAATCAGCCCCAGCATTTT.

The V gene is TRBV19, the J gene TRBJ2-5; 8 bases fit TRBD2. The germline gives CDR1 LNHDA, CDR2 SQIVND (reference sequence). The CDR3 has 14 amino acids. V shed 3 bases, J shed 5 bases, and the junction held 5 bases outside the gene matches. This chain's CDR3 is CASSIRLASETQYF. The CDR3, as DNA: TGTGCCAGTAGTATCCGACTAGCGTCGGAGACCCAGTACTTC.

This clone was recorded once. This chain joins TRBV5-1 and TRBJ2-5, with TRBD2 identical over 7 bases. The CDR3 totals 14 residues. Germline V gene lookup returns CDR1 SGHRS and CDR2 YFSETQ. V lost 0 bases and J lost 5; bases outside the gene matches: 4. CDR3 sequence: CASSLGELAETQYF. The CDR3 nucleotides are TGCGCCAGCAGCTTGGGAGAACTAGCGGAGACCCAGTACTTC.

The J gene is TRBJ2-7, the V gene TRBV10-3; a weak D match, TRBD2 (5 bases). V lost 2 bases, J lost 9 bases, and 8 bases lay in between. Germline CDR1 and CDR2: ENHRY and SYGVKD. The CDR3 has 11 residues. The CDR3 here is CAISEAGGQYF. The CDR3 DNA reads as TGTGCCATCAGTGAGGCGGGCGGGCAGTACTTC.

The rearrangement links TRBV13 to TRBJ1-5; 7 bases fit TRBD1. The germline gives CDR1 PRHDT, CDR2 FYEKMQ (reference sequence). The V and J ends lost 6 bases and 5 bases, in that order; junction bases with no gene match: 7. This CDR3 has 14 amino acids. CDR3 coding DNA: TGTGCCAGCAGTTTACAGGGGTTTGATCAGCCCCAGCATTTT. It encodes CASSLQGFDQPQHF.

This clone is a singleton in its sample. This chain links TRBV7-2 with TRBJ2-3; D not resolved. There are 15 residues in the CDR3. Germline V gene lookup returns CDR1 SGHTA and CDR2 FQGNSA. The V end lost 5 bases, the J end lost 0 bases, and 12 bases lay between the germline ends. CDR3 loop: CASSPGGTSTDTQYF. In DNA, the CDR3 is TGTGCCAGCAGCCCTGGCGGAACTAGCACAGATACGCAGTATTTT.

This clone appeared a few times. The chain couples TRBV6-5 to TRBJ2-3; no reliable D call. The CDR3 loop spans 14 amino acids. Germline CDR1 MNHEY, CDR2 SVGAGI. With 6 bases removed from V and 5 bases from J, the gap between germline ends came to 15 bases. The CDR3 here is CASSPGSHVDTQYF. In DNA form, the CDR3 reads TGTGCCAGCAGCCCCGGGTCCCATGTAGATACGCAGTATTTT.

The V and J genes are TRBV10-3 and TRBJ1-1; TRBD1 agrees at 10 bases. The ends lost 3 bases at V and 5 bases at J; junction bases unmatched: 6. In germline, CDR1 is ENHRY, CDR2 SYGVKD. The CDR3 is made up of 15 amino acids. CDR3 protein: CAISETGQGGTEAFF. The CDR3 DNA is TGTGCCATCAGTGAAACCGGACAGGGGGGAACTGAAGCTTTCTTT.

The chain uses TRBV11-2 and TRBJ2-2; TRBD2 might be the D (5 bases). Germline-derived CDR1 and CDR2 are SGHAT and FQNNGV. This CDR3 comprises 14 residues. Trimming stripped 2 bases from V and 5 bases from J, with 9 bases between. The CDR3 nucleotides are TGTGCCAGCAGCTTACAACTAGGGACCGGGGAGCTGTTTTTT. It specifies CASSLQLGTGELFF. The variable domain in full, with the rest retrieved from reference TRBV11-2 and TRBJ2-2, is EAGVAQSPRYKIIEKRQSVAFWCNPISGHATLYWYQQILGQGPKLLIQFQNNGVVDDSQLPKDRFSAERLKGVDSTLKIQPAKLEDSAVYLCASSLQLGTGELFFGEGSRLTVL.

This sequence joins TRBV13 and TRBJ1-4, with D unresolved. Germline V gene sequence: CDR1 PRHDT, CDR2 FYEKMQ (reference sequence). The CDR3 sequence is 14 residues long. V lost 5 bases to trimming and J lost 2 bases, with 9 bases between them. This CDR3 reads CASSPGFTNEKLFF. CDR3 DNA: TGTGCCAGCAGCCCTGGGTTTACTAATGAAAAACTGTTTTTT.